A selection of T cell receptor beta chains follows, all from one sample in a study of human T cells and chemical hapten exposure. TCRdb reanalysed the RACE reads using MiXCR and keeps one entry per CDR3 protein. The sample shows 95,000 to 150,000 distinct CDR3 sequences, roughly 13% of them seen only once. Sequencing was performed on whole blood, taken in connection with sensitization to the hapten diphenylcyclopropenone (DPC). Every receptor here comes from a man between 18 and 29 years old with alopecia areata. Some clones in this sample may be carry-over from other donors' samples. CDR3s include the opening cysteine and the closing phenylalanine or tryptophan. A D gene is named only where the DNA matches it firmly. Not every row has a clone size; where given, it reads once, few, many or a size class.

CDR3 length,clone size,D gene,J gene,V gene,CDR3 protein,CDR3 DNA
14,few,-,TRBJ2-1,TRBV7-2,CASSPRTLYNEQFF,TGTGCCAGCAGCCCGCGGACTCTCTACAATGAGCAGTTCTTC
11,once,-,TRBJ2-7,TRBV6-5,CASSSLDEQYF,TGTGCCAGCAGTTCCCTGGACGAGCAGTACTTC
16,-,TRBD1,TRBJ1-2,TRBV7-2,CASSPGGQGGDYGYTF,TGTGCCAGCAGCCCAGGCGGACAGGGTGGAGACTATGGCTACACCTTC
15,few,-,TRBJ2-3,TRBV20-1,CSARAGDRSTDTQYF,TGCAGTGCTAGAGCAGGAGACAGAAGCACAGATACGCAGTATTTT
12,-,-,TRBJ1-2,TRBV2,CASSESNYGYTF,TGTGCCAGCAGCGAAAGTAACTATGGCTACACCTTC
14,few,-,TRBJ1-2,TRBV25-1,CASSEAAANYGYTF,TGTGCCAGCTCAGAGGCGGCAGCTAACTATGGCTACACCTTC
13,-,-,TRBJ2-3,TRBV2,CASSVSGTNTQYF,TGTGCCAGCAGTGTGTCAGGGACAAATACGCAGTATTTT
12,-,-,TRBJ2-1,TRBV2,CASSEGQNEQFF,TGTGCCAGCAGTGAAGGACAGAATGAGCAGTTCTTC
13,many,-,TRBJ2-5,TRBV20-1,CSARETGPKTQYF,TGCAGTGCTAGAGAAACAGGGCCGAAGACCCAGTACTTC
15,-,-,TRBJ2-3,TRBV7-9,CASSITTWTTDTQYF,TGTGCCAGCAGCATAACCACCTGGACCACAGATACGCAGTATTTT
12,many,-,TRBJ1-2,TRBV7-2,CASSPRNYGYTF,TGTGCCAGCAGCCCTCGAAACTATGGCTACACCTTC
15,many,-,TRBJ2-3,TRBV10-2,CASSEEGGSTDTQYF,TGCGCCAGCAGTGAAGAGGGGGGGAGCACAGATACGCAGTATTTT
16,-,TRBD2,TRBJ2-3,TRBV12-3/TRBV12-4,CASSLAGTSLTDTQYF,TGTGCCAGCAGTTTAGCCGGGACTAGCTTAACAGATACGCAGTATTTT
15,few,-,TRBJ1-1,TRBV9,CASSVDQGMGTEAFF,TGTGCCAGCAGCGTAGACCAGGGAATGGGCACTGAAGCTTTCTTT
15,few,TRBD1,TRBJ2-4,TRBV5-1,CASSQGQARWNIQYF,TGCGCCAGCAGCCAGGGACAGGCGAGGTGGAACATTCAGTACTTC
13,-,-,TRBJ1-2,TRBV6-2/TRBV6-3,CASREDGDYGYTF,TGTGCCAGCAGGGAAGACGGTGACTATGGCTACACCTTC
14,once,-,TRBJ1-5,TRBV18,CASSPSTANQPQHF,TGTGCCAGCTCACCCTCGACCGCGAATCAGCCCCAGCATTTT
17,few,-,TRBJ2-3,TRBV18,CASSPVRLDGGRHTQYF,TGTGCCAGCTCACCCGTTCGTTTAGACGGGGGGCGCCATACGCAGTATTTT
18,-,TRBD1,TRBJ1-4,TRBV9,CASSIALSRTGEDEKLFF,TGTGCCAGCAGCATAGCTCTCAGCCGGACAGGGGAAGATGAAAAACTGTTTTTT
13,few,-,TRBJ2-3,TRBV20-1,CSASNRVADTQYF,TGCAGTGCTAGCAACAGGGTGGCAGATACGCAGTATTTT
14,many,-,TRBJ2-3,TRBV10-3,CAITGSFNTDTQYF,TGTGCCATCACGGGTTCCTTCAACACAGATACGCAGTATTTT
14,-,TRBD1,TRBJ1-4,TRBV7-2,CASSRDRGGEKLFF,TGTGCCAGCAGCCGCGACAGGGGCGGGGAAAAACTGTTTTTT
16,-,-,TRBJ2-1,TRBV11-3,CASSRTDTLRYNEQFF,TGTGCCAGCAGCCGGACCGACACCCTAAGATACAATGAGCAGTTCTTC
14,-,-,TRBJ1-2,TRBV6-1,CASLRENRDYGYTF,TGTGCCAGCCTGAGGGAGAATCGGGACTATGGCTACACCTTC
16,few,TRBD2,TRBJ2-1,TRBV3-1,CASSRNSGGTYNEQFF,TGTGCCAGCAGCCGGAATAGCGGGGGGACCTACAATGAGCAGTTCTTC
14,few,TRBD1,TRBJ2-7,TRBV5-1,CASSWTGGTYEQYF,TGCGCCAGCAGCTGGACAGGGGGTACCTACGAGCAGTACTTC
17,-,-,TRBJ1-6,TRBV7-6,CASSLEGRPQPRSPLHF,TGTGCCAGCAGCTTAGAAGGCCGCCCCCAACCCCGATCACCCCTCCACTTT
13,-,-,TRBJ2-5,TRBV11-3,CASSLGARATPDF,TGTGCCAGCAGCTTAGGAGCGCGCGCTACACCGGACTTC
16,-,-,TRBJ1-1,TRBV2,CASMLGVHIFDTEAFF,TGTGCCAGCATGTTGGGCGTCCACATCTTTGACACTGAAGCTTTCTTT
14,many,-,TRBJ1-5,TRBV7-6,CASSSSVGNQPQHF,TGTGCCAGCAGCTCTTCCGTGGGGAATCAGCCCCAGCATTTT
13,few,-,TRBJ2-7,TRBV28,CASSLSGTYEQYF,TGTGCCAGCAGTTTATCAGGGACCTACGAGCAGTACTTC
14,-,-,TRBJ2-1,TRBV6-1,CASREPGAFNEQFF,TGTGCCAGCCGAGAGCCAGGGGCGTTCAATGAGCAGTTCTTC
13,few,-,TRBJ2-7,TRBV29-1,CSVDVGGSYEQYF,TGCAGCGTTGATGTGGGGGGCTCCTACGAGCAGTACTTC
14,-,-,TRBJ1-5,TRBV20-1,CSARFRGPNQPQHF,TGCAGTGCTAGATTCAGGGGACCAAATCAGCCCCAGCATTTT
15,few,-,TRBJ1-3,TRBV10-2,CASNGGKSSGNTIYF,TGCGCCTCAAATGGGGGCAAGAGCTCTGGAAACACCATATATTTT
14,few,-,TRBJ1-3,TRBV12-3/TRBV12-4,CASSPSYSGNTIYF,TGTGCCAGCAGCCCTTCGTACTCTGGAAACACCATATATTTT